The sequence of this TCR beta chain was determined in a study of cytomegalovirus exposure and HLA in healthy donors. Study information: HLA-typed donors were the source of 86 million or so unique TCRs held in an early data release.

This CDR3 region has 13 residues. Per the germline V gene, CDR1 is LNHDA and CDR2 is SQIVND (reference sequence). Deletions cut 5 bases from V and 5 bases from J, with 13 bases between. Study results and caveats: Whilst most TCR sequences proved rare, a subset of public TCRs occurred across many donors.

A note on this clone: Its antigen remains unidentified.

Vbeta (60) and Jbeta (13) primers were used in the PCR. Using immunoSEQ multiplex PCR, the repertoire was profiled, and TCRdb retains in-frame clones only, with some absent. The table shows roughly 260,000 clones, with approximately 85% occurring only once. This rearrangement joins TRBV19 to TRBJ2-7; perhaps TRBD1 as D (6 bases). The sequencing input was PBMCs. The clonotype was recovered from a woman aged 35 to 49 in good health and CMV-seropositive. CDR3 sequence reads: CASSDLQGDEQYF. CDR3 nucleotide sequence: TGTGCCAGTAGTGACCTACAGGGTGACGAGCAGTACTTC.